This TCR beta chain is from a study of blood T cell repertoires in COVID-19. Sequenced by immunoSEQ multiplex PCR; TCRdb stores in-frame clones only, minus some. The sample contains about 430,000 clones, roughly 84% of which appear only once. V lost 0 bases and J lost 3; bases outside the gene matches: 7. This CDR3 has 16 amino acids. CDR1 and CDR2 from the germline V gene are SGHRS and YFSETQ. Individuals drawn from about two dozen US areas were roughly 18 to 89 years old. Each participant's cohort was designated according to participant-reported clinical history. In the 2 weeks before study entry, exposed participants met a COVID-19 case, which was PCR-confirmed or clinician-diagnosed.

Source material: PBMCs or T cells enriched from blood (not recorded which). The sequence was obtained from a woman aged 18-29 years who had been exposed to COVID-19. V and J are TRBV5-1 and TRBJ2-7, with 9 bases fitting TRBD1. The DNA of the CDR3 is TGCGCCAGCAGCTTGGATCTACAGGGGGCCGGCTACGAGCAGTACTTC. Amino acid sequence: CASSLDLQGAGYEQYF.